Below, one TCR beta chain is given with its context. The data were obtained in a study of blood T cell repertoires in COVID-19. Assay: immunoSEQ multiplex PCR; the TCRdb copy retains only in-frame clones and omits some. Among roughly 180,000 clones listed, roughly 80% were seen once. Germline V gene lookup returns CDR1 SEHNR and CDR2 FQNEAQ (reference sequence). The CDR3 consists of 13 residues. The germline V and J ends were trimmed by 6 bases and 2 bases, with 8 bases remaining between them. What was sequenced was PBMCs or T cells enriched from blood (not recorded which). The chain joins TRBV7-9 to TRBJ2-1; no definite D call. This receptor was identified in a woman aged 40-49 years with acute COVID-19. The CDR3 reads CASRSTAYNEQFF. In DNA, the CDR3 is TGTGCCAGCAGAAGCACAGCCTACAATGAGCAGTTCTTC.